The next 3 T cell receptor beta chains were all read from a single sample in a study of regulatory T cells in long-lasting Graves disease. Time point specified: newly diagnosed GD, antithyroid drugs for less than 3 months. After RNA was extracted from PBMCs, the TCR library was made from it. Building the TCR beta libraries relied on iRepertoire HTBI primers, and CDR3 regions underwent Arm-PCR. TCRdb redid the calling of the multiplex PCR reads with MiXCR, one entry per CDR3 protein. The sample carries a few hundred thousand distinct CDR3 sequences, about 17% recorded once. These records were also assigned to another study, of T cells in Graves' hyperthyroidism and ophthalmopathy.

The sample consisted of peripheral blood mononuclear cells (PBMCs), taken at new diagnosis, from a patient treated with antithyroid drugs. All receptors derive from a woman between 18 and 30 years old with Graves disease.

The chain uses TRBV19 and TRBJ2-7, with a weak D call TRBD2 (6 bases). The CDR3 sequence is 13 residues long. Trimming removed 4 bases from V and 3 bases from J, with 10 bases in between. In germline, CDR1 is LNHDA, CDR2 SQIVND (reference sequence). Here the CDR3 reads CASSSLGLYEQYF. The CDR3 bases are TGTGCCAGTAGTAGTTTGGGACTCTACGAGCAGTACTTC.

In its sample, this clonotype was seen a few times. The chain carries TRBV6-1 and TRBJ2-2; tentatively, D is TRBD1 or TRBD2 (6 bases each). V dropped 5 bases and J dropped 6 bases, with 19 bases sitting between them. The germline V gene has CDR1 MNHNS and CDR2 SASEGT. This CDR3 is built from 16 residues. CDR3 in amino acids: CASSTRTRGGPGELFF. The CDR3 DNA follows: TGTGCCAGCAGTACCAGGACCCGAGGGGGGCCCGGGGAGCTGTTTTTT.

This clonotype was seen repeatedly, ten times or more. The chain combines TRBV28 with TRBJ1-1; the D gene is possibly TRBD1 (6 bases). CDR1 is MDHEN and CDR2 is SYDVKM in the germline V gene. This CDR3 region has 15 residues. V lost 5 bases and J 3 bases, leaving 16 bases between the germline ends. CDR3 loop: CASSTGSGWDTEAFF. As DNA, the CDR3 is TGTGCCAGCAGTACAGGGTCGGGGTGGGACACTGAAGCTTTCTTT.